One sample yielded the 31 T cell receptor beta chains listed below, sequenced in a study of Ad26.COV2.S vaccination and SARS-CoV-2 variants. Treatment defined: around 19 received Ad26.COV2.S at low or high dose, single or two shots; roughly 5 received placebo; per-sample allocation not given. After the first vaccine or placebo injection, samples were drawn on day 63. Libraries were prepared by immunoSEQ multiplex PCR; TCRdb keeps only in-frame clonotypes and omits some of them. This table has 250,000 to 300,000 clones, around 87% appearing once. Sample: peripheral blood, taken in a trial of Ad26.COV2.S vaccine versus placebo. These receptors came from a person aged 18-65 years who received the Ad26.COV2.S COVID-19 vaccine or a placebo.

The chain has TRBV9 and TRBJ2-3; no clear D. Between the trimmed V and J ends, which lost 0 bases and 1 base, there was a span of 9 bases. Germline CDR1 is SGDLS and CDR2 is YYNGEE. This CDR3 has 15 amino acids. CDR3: CASSVELRGTDTQYF. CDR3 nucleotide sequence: TGTGCCAGCAGCGTAGAACTTAGAGGCACAGATACGCAGTATTTT.

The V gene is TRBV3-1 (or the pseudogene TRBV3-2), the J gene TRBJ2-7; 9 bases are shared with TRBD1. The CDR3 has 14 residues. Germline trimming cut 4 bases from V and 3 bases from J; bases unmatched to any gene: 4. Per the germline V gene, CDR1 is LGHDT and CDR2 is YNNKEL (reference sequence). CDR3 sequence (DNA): TGTGCCAGCAGCCTTAGACAGGGGGGCTACGAGCAGTACTTC. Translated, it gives CASSLRQGGYEQYF.

CDR3 region: CSVSQTGMNTEAFF. The CDR3 DNA reads TGCAGCGTTTCCCAGACAGGGATGAACACTGAAGCTTTCTTT. V usage is TRBV29-1 and J usage is TRBJ1-1; 7 nucleotides match TRBD1. The V gene's germline CDR1 is SQVTM and CDR2 ANQGSEA. V lost 5 bases to trimming and J lost 0 bases; unmatched junction nucleotides: 6. The CDR3 is 14 amino acids.

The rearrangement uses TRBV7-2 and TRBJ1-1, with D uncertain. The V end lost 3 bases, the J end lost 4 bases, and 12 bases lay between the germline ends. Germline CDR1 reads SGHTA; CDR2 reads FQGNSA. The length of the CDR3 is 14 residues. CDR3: CASSLSTLSTEAFF. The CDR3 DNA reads TGTGCCAGCAGCTTGAGCACGCTGTCCACTGAAGCTTTCTTT.

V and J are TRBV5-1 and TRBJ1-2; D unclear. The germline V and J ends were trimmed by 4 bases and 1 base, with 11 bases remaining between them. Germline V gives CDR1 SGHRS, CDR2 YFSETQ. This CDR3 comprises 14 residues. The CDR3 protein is CASSPDTGNYGYTF. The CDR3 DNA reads TGCGCCAGCAGCCCCGACACGGGTAACTATGGCTACACCTTC.

For the CDR3, the DNA is TGTGCCAGCCTCCGGACAGGAAGCAATCAGCCCCAGCATTTT. Protein product: CASLRTGSNQPQHF. The rearrangement links TRBV28 to TRBJ1-5, with 7 bases matching TRBD1. The trim removed 8 bases at V and 1 base at J, leaving 5 bases unmatched. The germline V gene encodes CDR1 MDHEN and CDR2 SYDVKM. This CDR3 spans 14 amino acids.

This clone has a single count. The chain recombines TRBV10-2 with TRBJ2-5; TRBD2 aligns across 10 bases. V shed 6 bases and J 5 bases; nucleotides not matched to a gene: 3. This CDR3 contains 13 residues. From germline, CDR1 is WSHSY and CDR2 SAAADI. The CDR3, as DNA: TGCGCCAGCAGGGTAGCGGGGGGCGAGACCCAGTACTTC. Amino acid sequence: CASRVAGGETQYF.

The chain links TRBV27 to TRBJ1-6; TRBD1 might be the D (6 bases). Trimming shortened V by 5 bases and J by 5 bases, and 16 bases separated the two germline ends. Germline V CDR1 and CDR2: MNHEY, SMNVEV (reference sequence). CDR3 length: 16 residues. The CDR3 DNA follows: TGTGCCAGCAGTCCCTGGACAGATTCCGATAATTCACCCCTCCACTTT. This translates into CASSPWTDSDNSPLHF.

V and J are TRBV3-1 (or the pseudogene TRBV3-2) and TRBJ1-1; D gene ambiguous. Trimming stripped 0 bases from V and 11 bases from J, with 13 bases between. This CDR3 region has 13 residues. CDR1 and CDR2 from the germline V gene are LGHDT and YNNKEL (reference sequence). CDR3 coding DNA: TGTGCCAGCAGCCAAGATGCGGGGATTGGGGCTTTCTTT. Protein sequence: CASSQDAGIGAFF.

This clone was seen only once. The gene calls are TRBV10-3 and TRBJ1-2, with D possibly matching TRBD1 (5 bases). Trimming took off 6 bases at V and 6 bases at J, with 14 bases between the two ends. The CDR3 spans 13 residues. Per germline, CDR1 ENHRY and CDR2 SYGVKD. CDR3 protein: CAIRIRGVDGYTF. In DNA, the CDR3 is TGTGCCATCAGAATAAGAGGGGTCGATGGCTACACCTTC.

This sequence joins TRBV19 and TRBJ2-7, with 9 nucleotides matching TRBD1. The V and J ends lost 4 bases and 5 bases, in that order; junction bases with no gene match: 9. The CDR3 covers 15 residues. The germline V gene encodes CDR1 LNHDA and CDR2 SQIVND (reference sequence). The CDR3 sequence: CASSNPGQGTHEQYF. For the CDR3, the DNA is TGTGCCAGTAGTAACCCGGGACAGGGTACCCACGAGCAGTACTTC.

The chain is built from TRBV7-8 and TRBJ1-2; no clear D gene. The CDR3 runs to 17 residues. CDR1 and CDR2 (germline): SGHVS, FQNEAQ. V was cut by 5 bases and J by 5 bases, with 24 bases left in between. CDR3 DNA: TGTGCCAGCAGCCCCTACCGTTGGAGCCCTAGCGATTATGGCTACACCTTC. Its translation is CASSPYRWSPSDYGYTF.

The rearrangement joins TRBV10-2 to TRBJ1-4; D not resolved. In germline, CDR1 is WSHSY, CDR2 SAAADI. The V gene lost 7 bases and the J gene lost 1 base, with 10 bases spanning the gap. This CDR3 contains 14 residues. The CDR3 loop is CASTLSGTNEKLFF. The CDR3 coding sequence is TGCGCCAGCACTCTGAGCGGAACTAATGAAAAACTGTTTTTT.

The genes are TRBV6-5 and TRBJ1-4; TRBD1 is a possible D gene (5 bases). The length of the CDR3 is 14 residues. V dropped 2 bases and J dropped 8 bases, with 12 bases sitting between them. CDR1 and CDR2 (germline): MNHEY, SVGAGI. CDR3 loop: CASSYGRVYEKLFF. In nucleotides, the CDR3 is TGTGCCAGCAGTTACGGCAGGGTCTACGAAAAACTGTTTTTT.

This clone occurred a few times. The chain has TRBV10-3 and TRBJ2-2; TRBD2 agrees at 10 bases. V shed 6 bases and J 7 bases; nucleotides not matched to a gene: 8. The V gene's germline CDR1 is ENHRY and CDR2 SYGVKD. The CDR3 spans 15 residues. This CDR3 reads CAISDSGGRSGELFF. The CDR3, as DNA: TGTGCCATCAGCGATAGCGGGGGGCGTAGCGGGGAGCTGTTTTTT.

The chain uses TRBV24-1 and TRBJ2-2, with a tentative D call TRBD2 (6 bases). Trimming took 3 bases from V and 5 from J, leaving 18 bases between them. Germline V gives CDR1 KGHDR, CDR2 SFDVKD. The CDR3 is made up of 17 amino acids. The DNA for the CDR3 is TGTGCCACCAGTGATGGTCTGGGGAGGAAAGGGACCGGGGAGCTGTTTTTT. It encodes CATSDGLGRKGTGELFF.

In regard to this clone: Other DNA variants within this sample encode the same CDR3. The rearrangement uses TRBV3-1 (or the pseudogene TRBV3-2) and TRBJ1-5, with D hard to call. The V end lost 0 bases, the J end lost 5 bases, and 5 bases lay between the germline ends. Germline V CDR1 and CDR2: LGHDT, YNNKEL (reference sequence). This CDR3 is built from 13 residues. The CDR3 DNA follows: TGTGCCAGCAGCCAAGACAGGTATCAGCCCCAGCATTTT. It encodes CASSQDRYQPQHF.

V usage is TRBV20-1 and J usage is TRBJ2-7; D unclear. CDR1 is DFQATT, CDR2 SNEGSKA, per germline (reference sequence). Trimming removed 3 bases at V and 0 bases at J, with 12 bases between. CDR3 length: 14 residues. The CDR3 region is CSASLSSSSYEQYF. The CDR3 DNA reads TGCAGTGCTAGTCTGTCCTCCAGCTCCTACGAGCAGTACTTC.

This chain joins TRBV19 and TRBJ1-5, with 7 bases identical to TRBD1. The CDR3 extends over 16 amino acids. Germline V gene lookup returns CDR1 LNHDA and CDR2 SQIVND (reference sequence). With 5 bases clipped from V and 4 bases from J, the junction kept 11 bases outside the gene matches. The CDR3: CASSPRTGTVNQPQHF. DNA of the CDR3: TGTGCCAGTAGTCCACGCACCGGGACAGTTAATCAGCCCCAGCATTTT. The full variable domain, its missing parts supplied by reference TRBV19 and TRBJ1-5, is DGGITQSPKYLFRKEGQNVTLSCEQNLNHDAMYWYRQDPGQGLRLIYYSQIVNDFQKGDIAEGYSVSREKKESFPLTVTSAQKNPTAFYLCASSPRTGTVNQPQHFGDGTRLSIL.

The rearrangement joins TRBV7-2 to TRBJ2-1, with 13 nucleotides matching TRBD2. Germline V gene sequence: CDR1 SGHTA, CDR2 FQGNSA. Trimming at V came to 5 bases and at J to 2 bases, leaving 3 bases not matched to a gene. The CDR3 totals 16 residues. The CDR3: CASSPGLAGPYNEQFF. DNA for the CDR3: TGTGCCAGCAGCCCGGGACTAGCGGGGCCCTACAATGAGCAGTTCTTC.

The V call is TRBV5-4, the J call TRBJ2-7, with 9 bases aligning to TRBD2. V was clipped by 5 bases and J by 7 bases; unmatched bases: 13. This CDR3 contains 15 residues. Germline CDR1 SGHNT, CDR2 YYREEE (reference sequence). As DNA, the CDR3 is TGTGCCAGCAGAAGGCTAGCGGGATATGATGAGGAGCAGTACTTC. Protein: CASRRLAGYDEEQYF.

The CDR3 loop is CASRALGLANEQYF. The CDR3 coding sequence is TGCGCCAGCAGAGCTCTAGGGTTGGCCAACGAGCAGTACTTC. J is TRBJ2-7 and V is TRBV5-1, with D uncertain. Trimming cost V 5 bases and J 5 bases, with 17 bases left between them. The CDR3 length is 14 residues. Looked up from germline, CDR1 is SGHRS and CDR2 is YFSETQ.

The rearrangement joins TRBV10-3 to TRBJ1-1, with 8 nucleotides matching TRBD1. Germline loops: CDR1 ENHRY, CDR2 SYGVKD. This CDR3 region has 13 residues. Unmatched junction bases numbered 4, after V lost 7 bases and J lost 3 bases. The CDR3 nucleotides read TGTGCCATCACCCTACAGGGGGACACTGAAGCTTTCTTT. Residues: CAITLQGDTEAFF.

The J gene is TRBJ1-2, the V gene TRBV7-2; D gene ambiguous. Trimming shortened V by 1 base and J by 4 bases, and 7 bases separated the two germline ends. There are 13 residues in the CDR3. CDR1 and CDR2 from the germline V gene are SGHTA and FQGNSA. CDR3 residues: CASSLEGIYGYTF. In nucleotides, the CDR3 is TGTGCCAGCAGCTTAGAAGGAATCTATGGCTACACCTTC.

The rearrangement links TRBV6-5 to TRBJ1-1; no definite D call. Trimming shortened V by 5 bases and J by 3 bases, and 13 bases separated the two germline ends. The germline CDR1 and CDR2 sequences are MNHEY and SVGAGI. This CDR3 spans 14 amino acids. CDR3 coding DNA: TGTGCCAGCAGTCCGGGCGGGCAATACACTGAAGCTTTCTTT. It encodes CASSPGGQYTEAFF.

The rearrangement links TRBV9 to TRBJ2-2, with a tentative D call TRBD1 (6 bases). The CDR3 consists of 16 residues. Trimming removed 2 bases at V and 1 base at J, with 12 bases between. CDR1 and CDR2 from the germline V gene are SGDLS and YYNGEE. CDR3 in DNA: TGTGCCAGCAGCGTCCACAGGGAAGGGAACACCGGGGAGCTGTTTTTT. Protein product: CASSVHREGNTGELFF.

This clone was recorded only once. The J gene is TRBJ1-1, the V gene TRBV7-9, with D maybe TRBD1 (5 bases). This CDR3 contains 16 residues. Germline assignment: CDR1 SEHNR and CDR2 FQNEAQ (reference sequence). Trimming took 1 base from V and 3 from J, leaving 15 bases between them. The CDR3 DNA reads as TGTGCCAGCAGCTTAGGTCAGGGAGGGAGGGACACTGAAGCTTTCTTT. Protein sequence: CASSLGQGGRDTEAFF.

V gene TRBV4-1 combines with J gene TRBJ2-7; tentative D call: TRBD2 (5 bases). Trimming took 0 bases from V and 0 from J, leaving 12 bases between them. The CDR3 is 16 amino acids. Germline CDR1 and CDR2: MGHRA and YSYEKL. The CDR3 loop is CASSQDRSGVSYEQYF. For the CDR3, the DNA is TGCGCCAGCAGCCAAGATCGAAGCGGTGTCTCCTACGAGCAGTACTTC.

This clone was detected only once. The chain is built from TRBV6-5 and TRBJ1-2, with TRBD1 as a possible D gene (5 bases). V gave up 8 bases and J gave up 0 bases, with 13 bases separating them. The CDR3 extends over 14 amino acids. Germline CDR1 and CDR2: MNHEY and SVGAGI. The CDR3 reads CASDWGSTNYGYTF. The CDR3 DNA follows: TGTGCCAGCGACTGGGGCAGTACTAACTATGGCTACACCTTC.

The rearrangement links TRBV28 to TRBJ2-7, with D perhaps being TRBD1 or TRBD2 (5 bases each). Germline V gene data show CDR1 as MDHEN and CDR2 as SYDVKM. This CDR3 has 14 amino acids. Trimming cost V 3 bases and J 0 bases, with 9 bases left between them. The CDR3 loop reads CASSFKGTSYEQYF. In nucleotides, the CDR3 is TGTGCCAGCAGTTTCAAGGGGACCTCCTACGAGCAGTACTTC. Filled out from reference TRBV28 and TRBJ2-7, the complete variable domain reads DVKVTQSSRYLVKRTGEKVFLECVQDMDHENMFWYRQDPGLGLRLIYFSYDVKMKEKGDIPEGYSVSREKKERFSLILESASTNQTSMYLCASSFKGTSYEQYFGPGTRLTVT.

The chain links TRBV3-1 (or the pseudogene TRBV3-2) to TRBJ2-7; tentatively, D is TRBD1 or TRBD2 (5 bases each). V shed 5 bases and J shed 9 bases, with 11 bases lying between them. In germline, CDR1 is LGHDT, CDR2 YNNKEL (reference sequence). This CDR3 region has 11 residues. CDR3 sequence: CASSAGTSQYF. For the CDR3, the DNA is TGTGCCAGCAGCGCCGGGACCTCGCAGTACTTC.